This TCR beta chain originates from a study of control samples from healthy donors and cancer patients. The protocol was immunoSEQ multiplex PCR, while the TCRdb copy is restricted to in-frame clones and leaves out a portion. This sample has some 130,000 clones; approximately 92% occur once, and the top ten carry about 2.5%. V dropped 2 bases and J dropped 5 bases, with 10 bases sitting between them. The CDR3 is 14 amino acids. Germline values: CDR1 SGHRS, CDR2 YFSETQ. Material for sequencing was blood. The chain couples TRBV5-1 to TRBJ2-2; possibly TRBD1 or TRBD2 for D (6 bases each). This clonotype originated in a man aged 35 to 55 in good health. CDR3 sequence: CASSLRGTTGELFF. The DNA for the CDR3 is TGCGCCAGCAGCTTACGGGGGACAACCGGGGAGCTGTTTTTT.